The following is a T cell receptor beta chain sequence with its context. The Seattle site enrolled patients during active infection and followed them longitudinally. These data are taken from a study of blood T cell repertoires in COVID-19. As processed by the authors: The authors estimated nucleated cell counts from reference gene primer amplification. Measured with immunoSEQ multiplex PCR; TCRdb has only the in-frame clones, and not every one. The DNA gave D and trimming, while V, J and clone size come from that table. The data show more than 200,000 clones, around 80% seen once. V lost 2 bases to trimming and J lost 2 bases, with 9 bases between them. The CDR3 loop spans 14 amino acids.

The sample taken for sequencing was peripheral blood. The sequence came from a woman aged 80 or older with COVID-19, enrolled during active disease. This rearrangement joins TRBV23-1 to TRBJ1-1, with D possibly TRBD1 on 5 matching bases. TRBV23-1 is labeled an ORF, and its function is uncertain. CDR3 sequence: CASSQDRFNTEAFF. In nucleotides, the CDR3 is TGCGCCAGCAGTCAAGACAGATTCAACACTGAAGCTTTCTTT.